This TCR beta chain was profiled in a study of OX40 agonist ivuxolimab in advanced cancers. V was pared by 5 bases and J by 3 bases, with 8 bases between. The CDR3 has 12 residues. Germline loops: CDR1 SGHNT, CDR2 YENEEA. Here immunoSEQ multiplex PCR was the method, and the copy in TCRdb shows in-frame clones only, minus some. The table has tens of thousands of clones, roughly 85% seen once; the top ten hold around 4.1%. The specimen comprised CD4+ or CD8+ T cells sorted from blood, sampled in a trial of the OX40 agonist ivuxolimab. The TCR sequence derives from an adult with an advanced solid tumor such as melanoma, head and neck, liver or kidney cancer. The rearrangement joins TRBV11-3 to TRBJ2-7; possibly TRBD1 for D (5 bases). The CDR3: CASSPQGYEQYF. The CDR3 bases are TGTGCCAGCAGCCCCCAGGGCTACGAGCAGTACTTC.